This T cell receptor beta chain was sequenced during a study of fetal regulatory T cell absence and autoimmunity. Study-level background: Without clinical diabetes, IPEX patients showed exocrine pancreas autoimmunity.

CDR1 ENHRY and CDR2 SYGVKD come from the germline V gene. Germline trimming cut 9 bases from V and 3 bases from J; bases unmatched to any gene: 15. This CDR3 has 18 amino acids. Data came from immunoSEQ multiplex PCR; TCRdb stores just in-frame clones and leaves some out. The table includes more than 90,000 clones, approximately 75% detected once. Points from the study as a whole: Pancreas TCRs were oligoclonally enriched versus cord blood, some clones over 95-fold.

About this clone itself: Antigen: not known.

The genes are TRBV10-3 and TRBJ2-2; 11 nucleotides match TRBD2. Sequencing was done on a sample of pancreas tissue. This TCR was sampled from a male donor with IPEX syndrome. CDR3 amino acids: CAMREDSGRARHTGELFF. The CDR3 region has the DNA TGTGCCATGCGCGAAGATAGCGGGAGGGCTCGGCACACCGGGGAGCTGTTTTTT.